The 22 T cell receptor beta chains below come from one sample, sequenced in a study of CD4 T cell repertoires in COVID-19. Measured with immunoSEQ multiplex PCR; TCRdb has only the in-frame clones, and not every one. The sample includes some 71,000 clones, 83% seen only once; the top ten take around 0.59%. The sequencing used CD4+ T cells from peripheral blood, collected after recovery from COVID-19. The source of these receptors is a human donor who had COVID-19.

The chain carries TRBV7-6 and TRBJ1-3; 8 bases fit TRBD1. The CDR3 loop spans 14 amino acids. V shed 7 bases, J shed 0 bases, and the junction held 2 bases outside the gene matches. Germline V lookup: CDR1 SGHVS, CDR2 FNYEAQ. Here the CDR3 reads CASKGTGSGNTIYF. The CDR3 DNA is TGTGCCAGCAAAGGGACAGGCTCTGGAAACACCATATATTTT.

The chain is built from TRBV7-8 and TRBJ1-5; weak D call: TRBD1 (6 bases). The V gene's germline CDR1 is SGHVS and CDR2 FQNEAQ. V lost 5 bases and J 0 bases, leaving 14 bases between the germline ends. This CDR3 comprises 16 residues. The CDR3 DNA reads TGTGCCAGCAGCCCAAACAGGGAAGGTAGCAATCAGCCCCAGCATTTT. It yields the protein CASSPNREGSNQPQHF.

This clone is medium-sized within its sample. This chain uses TRBV7-8 with TRBJ2-7; no clear D gene. V gave up 1 base and J gave up 2 bases, with 12 bases separating them. Germline loops: CDR1 SGHVS, CDR2 FQNEAQ. The CDR3 is made up of 15 amino acids. For the CDR3, the DNA is TGTGCCAGCAGCTTAGTGGCAGGATTTACCTACGAGCAGTACTTC. The encoded protein is CASSLVAGFTYEQYF.

The CDR3 DNA reads TGTGCCAGCAGCTACAGACAGGGGATCGATACGCAGTATTTT. Translation gives CASSYRQGIDTQYF. The chain has TRBV7-3 and TRBJ2-3, with 8 bases aligning to TRBD1. V shed 4 bases and J 6 bases; nucleotides not matched to a gene: 6. Per the germline V gene, CDR1 is SGHTA and CDR2 is FQGTGA. This CDR3 is 14 amino acids long.

V is TRBV2 and J is TRBJ1-1; 8 bases map to TRBD1. V was clipped by 6 bases and J by 7 bases; unmatched bases: 7. The CDR3 loop spans 13 amino acids. CDR1 is SNHLY and CDR2 is FYNNEI in the germline V gene. The DNA for the CDR3 is TGTGCCAGCAGCGTAAGGGACAGGAGTGAAGCTTTCTTT. It specifies CASSVRDRSEAFF.

The chain links TRBV18 to TRBJ1-3, with a tentative D call TRBD1 (5 bases). V was cut by 2 bases and J by 0 bases, with 17 bases left in between. The CDR3 is made up of 18 amino acids. Germline V lookup: CDR1 KGHSH, CDR2 LQKENI. The CDR3 protein is CASSPSMAGQDSGNTIYF. CDR3 DNA: TGTGCCAGCTCACCATCTATGGCAGGGCAAGACTCTGGAAACACCATATATTTT.

The V call is TRBV5-5, the J call TRBJ2-2, with D uncertain. This CDR3 contains 14 residues. V lost 0 bases, J lost 4 bases, and 7 bases lay in between. The germline V gene encodes CDR1 SGHKS and CDR2 YYEKEE (reference sequence). In DNA form, the CDR3 reads TGTGCCAGCAGCTTGGCGGTGGGCACCGGGGAGCTGTTTTTT. It translates to CASSLAVGTGELFF. Looking up the rest from reference TRBV5-5 and TRBJ2-2 gives the full variable domain: DAGVTQSPTHLIKTRGQQVTLRCSPISGHKSVSWYQQVLGQGPQFIFQYYEKEERGRGNFPDRFSARQFPNYSSELNVNALLLGDSALYLCASSLAVGTGELFFGEGSRLTVL.

This clone has just a few counts. The chain carries TRBV27 and TRBJ1-6; D possibly corresponds to TRBD1 (6 bases). V was clipped by 5 bases and J by 9 bases, with 11 bases between them. The CDR3 spans 13 residues. The V gene's germline CDR1 is MNHEY and CDR2 SMNVEV (reference sequence). CDR3 region: CASSLDRFSPLHF. CDR3 sequence (DNA): TGTGCCAGCAGTCTGGACAGATTTTCACCCCTCCACTTT.

A few counts support this clone. This chain uses TRBV18 with TRBJ2-7; D could derive from TRBD1 or TRBD2 (5 bases each). Germline V CDR1 and CDR2: KGHSH, LQKENI. With 5 bases removed from V and 0 bases from J, the gap between germline ends came to 11 bases. The CDR3 is made up of 14 amino acids. This CDR3 is CASSEGRGSYEQYF. CDR3 coding DNA: TGTGCCAGCTCAGAGGGACGAGGCTCCTACGAGCAGTACTTC.

The CDR3 sequence is CATSDPKDTQYF. The CDR3 nucleotides read TGTGCCACCAGTGACCCCAAAGATACGCAGTATTTT. This sequence joins TRBV24-1 and TRBJ2-3; no reliable D call. The CDR3 consists of 12 residues. Germline V gives CDR1 KGHDR, CDR2 SFDVKD. Trimming stripped 4 bases from V and 5 bases from J, with 6 bases between.

The rearrangement joins TRBV3-1 (or the pseudogene TRBV3-2) to TRBJ1-1; D not certain. CDR3 length: 12 residues. The V gene lost 4 bases and the J gene lost 11 bases, with 14 bases spanning the gap. CDR1 is LGHDT and CDR2 is YNNKEL in the germline V gene (reference sequence). CDR3 in DNA: TGTGCCAGCAGCCCTCGGACTGGCGGGGCTTTCTTT. It encodes CASSPRTGGAFF.

This sequence joins TRBV28 and TRBJ1-5; unclear D gene. With 1 base removed from V and 3 bases from J, the gap between germline ends came to 10 bases. Per the germline V gene, CDR1 is MDHEN and CDR2 is SYDVKM. The CDR3 loop spans 15 amino acids. CDR3 in DNA: TGTGCCAGCAGTTTATTCGGCAGCCCCAATCAGCCCCAGCATTTT. Translation: CASSLFGSPNQPQHF.

The rearrangement links TRBV11-2 to TRBJ2-1; the match to TRBD1 covers 9 bases. Germline assignment: CDR1 SGHAT and CDR2 FQNNGV. The CDR3 runs 15 residues. Losses at the gene ends were 3 bases for V and 5 bases for J; bases not matched to a gene: 5. CDR3 sequence: CASSLDRGGHNEQFF. For the CDR3, the DNA is TGTGCCAGCAGCTTGGACAGGGGAGGACACAATGAGCAGTTCTTC.

The chain links TRBV10-3 to TRBJ1-5, with D perhaps TRBD1 (5 bases). The V and J ends lost 3 bases and 7 bases respectively, with 13 bases between them. This CDR3 is built from 14 residues. Germline assignment: CDR1 ENHRY and CDR2 SYGVKD. DNA for the CDR3: TGTGCCATCAGTGAAGGGGACGGGGGGCAGCCCCAGCATTTT. This sequence encodes CAISEGDGGQPQHF.

V usage is TRBV27 and J usage is TRBJ2-1; D tentatively fits TRBD1 or TRBD2 (7 bases each). The CDR3 is 20 amino acids. V was trimmed by 2 bases and J by 3 bases, leaving 26 bases between them. The germline gives CDR1 MNHEY, CDR2 SMNVEV (reference sequence). The CDR3 spells CASSLRRGLGGRGSYNEQFF. The CDR3 bases are TGTGCCAGCAGTTTACGGCGGGGGCTAGGGGGCCGAGGAAGCTACAATGAGCAGTTCTTC.

The chain recombines TRBV7-2 with TRBJ1-2, with TRBD1 as a possible D gene (6 bases). Germline lookup yields CDR1 SGHTA and CDR2 FQGNSA. Trimming left V 5 bases short and J 4 bases short, with 14 bases between. This CDR3 comprises 14 residues. The CDR3 sequence is CASSRGAGIYGYTF. CDR3 in DNA: TGTGCCAGCAGCCGGGGGGCAGGCATCTATGGCTACACCTTC.

The chain uses TRBV7-2 and TRBJ2-5; 7 bases fit TRBD2. The CDR3 runs 14 residues. CDR1 is SGHTA and CDR2 is FQGNSA in the germline V gene. V shed 6 bases, J shed 1 base, and the junction held 5 bases outside the gene matches. CDR3 residues: CASRHTSAQETQYF. CDR3 DNA sequence: TGTGCCAGCAGACACACTAGCGCCCAAGAGACCCAGTACTTC.

The CDR3 loop reads CASSTGRGTDTQYF. CDR3 bases: TGTGCCAGTAGTACGGGGCGGGGCACAGATACGCAGTATTTT. This chain uses TRBV19 with TRBJ2-3; possibly TRBD1 or TRBD2 for D (5 bases each). Per germline, CDR1 LNHDA and CDR2 SQIVND (reference sequence). V lost 4 bases, J lost 1 base, and 9 bases lay in between. The CDR3 is 14 amino acids.

The V call is TRBV14, the J call TRBJ2-2; D may be TRBD1 (6 bases). There are 12 residues in the CDR3. Trimming stripped 4 bases from V and 9 bases from J, with 9 bases between. In germline, CDR1 is SGHDN, CDR2 FVKESK. Here the CDR3 DNA reads TGTGCCAGCAGCCCGAGGGGGTGGGAGCTGTTTTTT. Translation: CASSPRGWELFF. Supplemented by reference TRBV14 and TRBJ2-2, the full variable domain reads EAGVTQFPSHSVIEKGQTVTLRCDPISGHDNLYWYRRVMGKEIKFLLHFVKESKQDESGMPNNRFLAERTGGTYSTLKVQPAELEDSGVYFCASSPRGWELFFGEGSRLTVL.

The genes are TRBV7-8 and TRBJ2-3, with D unclear. Germline values: CDR1 SGHVS, CDR2 FQNEAQ. There are 15 residues in the CDR3. Trimming pared 1 base from V and 4 bases from J, leaving 12 bases between. The CDR3 bases are TGTGCCAGCAGCTTAGTTGAGTCTTGGCCAGATACGCAGTATTTT. This translates into CASSLVESWPDTQYF.

The V call is TRBV20-1, the J call TRBJ1-5; TRBD1 matches at 8 bases. The length of the CDR3 is 15 residues. Germline V gene sequence: CDR1 DFQATT, CDR2 SNEGSKA (reference sequence). Germline trimming cut 3 bases from V and 5 bases from J; bases unmatched to any gene: 9. The CDR3 protein is CSASLQGAGDQPQHF. CDR3 sequence (DNA): TGCAGTGCTAGTCTCCAGGGGGCGGGTGATCAGCCCCAGCATTTT.

V and J are TRBV6-5 and TRBJ1-5, with TRBD1 matching over 7 bases. CDR3 length: 14 residues. The germline V gene has CDR1 MNHEY and CDR2 SVGAGI. The V and J ends lost 10 bases and 5 bases, in that order; junction bases with no gene match: 11. The CDR3 DNA sequence: TGTGCCACTTCGACAGGGACGGGGGATCAGCCCCAGCATTTT. Encoded protein: CATSTGTGDQPQHF.